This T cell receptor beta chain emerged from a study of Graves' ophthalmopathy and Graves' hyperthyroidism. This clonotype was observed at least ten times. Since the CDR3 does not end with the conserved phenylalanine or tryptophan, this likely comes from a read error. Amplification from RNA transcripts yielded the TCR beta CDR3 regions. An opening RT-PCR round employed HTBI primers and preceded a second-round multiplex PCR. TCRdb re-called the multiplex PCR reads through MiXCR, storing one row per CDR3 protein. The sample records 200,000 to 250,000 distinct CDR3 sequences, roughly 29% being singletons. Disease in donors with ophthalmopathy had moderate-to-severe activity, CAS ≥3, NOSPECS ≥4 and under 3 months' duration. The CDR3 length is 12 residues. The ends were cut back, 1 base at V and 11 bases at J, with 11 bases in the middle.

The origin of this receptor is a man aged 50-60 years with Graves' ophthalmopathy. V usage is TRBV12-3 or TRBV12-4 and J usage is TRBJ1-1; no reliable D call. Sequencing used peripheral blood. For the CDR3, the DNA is TGTGCCAGCAGTTTAGTAAGGGCTTCGGCTTTCCTT. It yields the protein CASSLVRASAFL.